This TCR beta chain derives from a study of T cell responses to AZD1222 COVID-19 vaccine. V was clipped by 2 bases and J by 4 bases; unmatched bases: 10. The germline V gene has CDR1 ENHRY and CDR2 SYGVKD. This CDR3 is 18 amino acids long. Clones were sequenced by immunoSEQ multiplex PCR, and TCRdb holds only the in-frame ones, with some missing. The repertoire has 90,000 to 110,000 clones, 88% of them found once; the top ten carry more than 9%. This receptor was identified in an adult in good health. The sequencing used peripheral blood, collected on day 0 of AZD1222 vaccination. This chain uses TRBV10-3 with TRBJ2-1; 11 nucleotides line up with TRBD2. The CDR3 DNA reads as TGTGCCATCAGTGAGGACACTTTAGCGGGAGGGAGTTACAATGAGCAGTTCTTC. Residues: CAISEDTLAGGSYNEQFF.